The source of this TCR beta chain is a study of CD8 T cells in ankylosing spondylitis. The study's findings and limits: Roughly 8 highly homologous variants formed a TCR beta motif that appeared characteristic of ankylosing spondylitis blood. Reactive arthritis synovial fluid and blood were previously reported to contain some motif variants. As reported, disease-linked clones showed significant enrichment in matched ankylosing spondylitis synovial fluid.

This CDR3 spans 16 amino acids. V was pared by 5 bases and J by 4 bases, with 20 bases between. Germline V gene data show CDR1 as LNHNV and CDR2 as YYDKDF (reference sequence). With respect to this clonotype: Antigen: not known.

From the 5' RACE reads, TCRdb called clonotypes with MiXCR, one entry per CDR3 protein. The sample lists 220,000 or so distinct CDR3 sequences; approximately 16% were seen once. The rearrangement links TRBV15 to TRBJ1-1; a weak D match, TRBD1 (6 bases). Sequencing input: blood, either unsorted or a sorted T cell fraction (not recorded which). The receptor's source is a male donor with ankylosing spondylitis. This CDR3 is CATSGKHRAGGTEAFF. Here the CDR3 DNA reads TGTGCCACCAGCGGAAAACACAGGGCGGGCGGCACTGAAGCTTTCTTT.